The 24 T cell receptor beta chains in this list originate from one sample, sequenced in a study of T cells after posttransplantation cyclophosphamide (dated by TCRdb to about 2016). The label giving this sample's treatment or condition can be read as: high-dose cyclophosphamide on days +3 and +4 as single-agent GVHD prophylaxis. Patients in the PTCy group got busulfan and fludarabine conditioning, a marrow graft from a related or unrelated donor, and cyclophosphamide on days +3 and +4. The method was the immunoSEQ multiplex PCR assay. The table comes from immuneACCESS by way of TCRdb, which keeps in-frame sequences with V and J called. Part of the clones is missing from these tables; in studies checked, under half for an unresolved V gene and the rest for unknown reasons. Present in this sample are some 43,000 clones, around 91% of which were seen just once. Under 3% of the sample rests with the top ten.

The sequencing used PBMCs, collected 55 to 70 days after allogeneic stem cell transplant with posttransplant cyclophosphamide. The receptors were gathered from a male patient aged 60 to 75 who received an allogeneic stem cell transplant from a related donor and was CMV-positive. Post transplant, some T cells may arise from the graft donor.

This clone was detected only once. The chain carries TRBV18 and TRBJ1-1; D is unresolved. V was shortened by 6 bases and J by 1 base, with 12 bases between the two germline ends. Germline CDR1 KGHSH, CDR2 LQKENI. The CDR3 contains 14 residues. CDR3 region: CASSEMRGNTEAFF. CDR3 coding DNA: TGTGCCAGCTCCGAGATGCGGGGGAACACTGAAGCTTTCTTT.

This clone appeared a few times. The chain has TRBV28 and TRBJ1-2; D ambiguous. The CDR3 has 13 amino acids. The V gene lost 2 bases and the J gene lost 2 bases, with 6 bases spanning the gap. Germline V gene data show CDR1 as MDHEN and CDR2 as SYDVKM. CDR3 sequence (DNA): TGTGCCAGCAGTTTAACGGGGAACTATGGCTACACCTTC. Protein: CASSLTGNYGYTF.

Here the CDR3 DNA reads TGTGCCAGCAGTCTGGTCTGGCACCGTGATACTGAAGCTTTCTTT. Translated, it gives CASSLVWHRDTEAFF. V and J are TRBV27 and TRBJ1-1; D not resolved. CDR3 length: 15 residues. Germline V gives CDR1 MNHEY, CDR2 SMNVEV (reference sequence). V lost 5 bases to trimming and J lost 5 bases, with 18 bases between them.

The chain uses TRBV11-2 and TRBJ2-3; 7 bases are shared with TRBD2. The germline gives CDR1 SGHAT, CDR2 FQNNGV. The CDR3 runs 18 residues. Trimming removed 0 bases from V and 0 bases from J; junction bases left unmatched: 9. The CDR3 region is CASSLDISGALSTDTQYF. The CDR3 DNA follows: TGTGCCAGCAGCTTAGATATCAGCGGGGCATTAAGCACAGATACGCAGTATTTT.

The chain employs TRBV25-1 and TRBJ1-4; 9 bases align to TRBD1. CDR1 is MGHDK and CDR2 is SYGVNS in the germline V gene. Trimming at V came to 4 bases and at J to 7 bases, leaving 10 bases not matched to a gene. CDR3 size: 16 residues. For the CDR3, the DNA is TGTGCCAGCAGTGGATCTCCGGGACAGGGCACTGAAAAACTGTTTTTT. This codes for CASSGSPGQGTEKLFF.

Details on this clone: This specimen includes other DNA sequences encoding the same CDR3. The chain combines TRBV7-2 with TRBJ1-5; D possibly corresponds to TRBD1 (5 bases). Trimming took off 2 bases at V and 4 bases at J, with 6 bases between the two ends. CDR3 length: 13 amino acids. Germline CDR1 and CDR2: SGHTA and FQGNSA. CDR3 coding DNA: TGTGCCAGCAGCTTACAGGGTAATCAGCCCCAGCATTTT. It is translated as CASSLQGNQPQHF.

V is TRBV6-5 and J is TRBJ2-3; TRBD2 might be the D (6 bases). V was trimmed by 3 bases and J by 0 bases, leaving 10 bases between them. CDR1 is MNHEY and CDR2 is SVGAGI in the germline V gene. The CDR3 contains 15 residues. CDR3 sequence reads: CASSYRGSSTDTQYF. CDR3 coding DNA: TGTGCCAGCAGTTATCGGGGGTCTAGCACAGATACGCAGTATTTT.

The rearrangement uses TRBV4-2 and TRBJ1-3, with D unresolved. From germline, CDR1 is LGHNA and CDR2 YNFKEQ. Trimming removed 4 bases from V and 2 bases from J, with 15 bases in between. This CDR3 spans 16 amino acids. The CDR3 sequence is CASSRSLGEAGNTIYF. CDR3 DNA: TGTGCCAGCAGCCGCAGCTTGGGAGAGGCTGGAAACACCATATATTTT.

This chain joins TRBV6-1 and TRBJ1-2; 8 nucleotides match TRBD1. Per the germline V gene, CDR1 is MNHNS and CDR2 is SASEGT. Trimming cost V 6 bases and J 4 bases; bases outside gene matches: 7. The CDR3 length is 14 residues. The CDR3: CASRTTGAVYGYTF. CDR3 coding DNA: TGTGCCAGCAGAACGACAGGGGCAGTCTATGGCTACACCTTC.

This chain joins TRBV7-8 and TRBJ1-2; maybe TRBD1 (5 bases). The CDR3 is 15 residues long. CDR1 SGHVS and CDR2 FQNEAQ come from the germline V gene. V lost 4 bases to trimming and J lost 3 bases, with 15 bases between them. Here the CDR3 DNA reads TGTGCCAGCAGCTCATCATTATCGGGGGACTATGGCTACACCTTC. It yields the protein CASSSSLSGDYGYTF.

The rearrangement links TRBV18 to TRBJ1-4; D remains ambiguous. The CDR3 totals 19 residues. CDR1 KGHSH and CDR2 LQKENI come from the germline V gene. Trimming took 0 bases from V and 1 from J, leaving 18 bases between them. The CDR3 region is CASSPPRKGGLLTNEKLFF. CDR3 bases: TGTGCCAGCTCACCACCTAGAAAGGGAGGTTTGTTAACTAATGAAAAACTGTTTTTT.

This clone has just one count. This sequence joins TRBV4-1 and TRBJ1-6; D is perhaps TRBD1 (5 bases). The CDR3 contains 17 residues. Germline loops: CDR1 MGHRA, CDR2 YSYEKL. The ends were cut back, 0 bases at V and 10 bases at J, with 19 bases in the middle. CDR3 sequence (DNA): TGCGCCAGCAGCCAAGAGGATGGGAGGGGAAGGCGGTCACCCCTCCACTTT. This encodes CASSQEDGRGRRSPLHF.

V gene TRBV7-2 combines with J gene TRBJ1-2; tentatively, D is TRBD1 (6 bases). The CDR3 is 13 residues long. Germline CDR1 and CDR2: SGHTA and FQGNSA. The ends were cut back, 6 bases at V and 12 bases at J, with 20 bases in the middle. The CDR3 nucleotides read TGTGCCAGCAGTCGTCGTCAGGACAGCCTGGACACCTTC. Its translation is CASSRRQDSLDTF.

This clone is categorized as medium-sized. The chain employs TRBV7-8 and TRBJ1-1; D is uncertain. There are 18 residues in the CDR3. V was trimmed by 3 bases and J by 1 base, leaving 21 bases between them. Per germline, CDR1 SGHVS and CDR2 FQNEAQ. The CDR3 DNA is TGTGCCAGCAGCTTTTATATGTTGCCGGGGATCGGGAACACTGAAGCTTTCTTT. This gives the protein CASSFYMLPGIGNTEAFF.

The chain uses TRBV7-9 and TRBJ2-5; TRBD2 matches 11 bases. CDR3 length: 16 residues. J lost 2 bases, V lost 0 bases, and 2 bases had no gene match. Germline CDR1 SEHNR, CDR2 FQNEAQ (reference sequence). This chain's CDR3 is CASSLALAGGQETQYF. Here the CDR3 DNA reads TGTGCCAGCAGCTTAGCATTAGCGGGGGGGCAAGAGACCCAGTACTTC.

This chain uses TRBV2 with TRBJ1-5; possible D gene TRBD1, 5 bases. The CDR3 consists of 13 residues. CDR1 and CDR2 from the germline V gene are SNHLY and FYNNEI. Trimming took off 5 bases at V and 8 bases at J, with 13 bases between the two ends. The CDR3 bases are TGTGCCAGCAGTCAGACGGTAGGGGAGCCCCAGCATTTT. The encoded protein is CASSQTVGEPQHF.

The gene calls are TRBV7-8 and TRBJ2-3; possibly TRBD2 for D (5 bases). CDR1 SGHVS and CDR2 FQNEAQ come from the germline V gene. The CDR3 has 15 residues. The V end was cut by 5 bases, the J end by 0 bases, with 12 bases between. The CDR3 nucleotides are TGTGCCAGCAGCCAGCGGTTTGCTAGCACAGATACGCAGTATTTT. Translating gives CASSQRFASTDTQYF.

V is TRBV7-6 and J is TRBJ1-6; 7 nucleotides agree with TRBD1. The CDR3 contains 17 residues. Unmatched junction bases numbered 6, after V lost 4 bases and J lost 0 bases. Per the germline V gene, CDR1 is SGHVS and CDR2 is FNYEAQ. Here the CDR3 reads CASSWGDSSSYNSPLHF. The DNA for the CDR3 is TGTGCCAGCAGCTGGGGGGACAGTAGCTCCTATAATTCACCCCTCCACTTT.

CDR3 residues: CASSPRQGHNSPLHF. CDR3 nucleotide sequence: TGTGCCAGCAGCCCGAGACAGGGACATAATTCACCCCTCCACTTT. This chain uses TRBV6-1 with TRBJ1-6; 7 positions match TRBD1. The CDR3 totals 15 residues. Trimming removed 6 bases from V and 5 bases from J; junction bases left unmatched: 7. Germline CDR1 MNHNS, CDR2 SASEGT.

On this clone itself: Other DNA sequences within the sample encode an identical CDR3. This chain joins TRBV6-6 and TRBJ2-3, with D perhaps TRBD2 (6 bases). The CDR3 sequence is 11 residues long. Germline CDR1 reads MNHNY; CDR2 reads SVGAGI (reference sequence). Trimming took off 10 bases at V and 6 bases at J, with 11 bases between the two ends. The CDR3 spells CATGRGDTQYF. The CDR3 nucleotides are TGTGCCACCGGGAGAGGGGATACGCAGTATTTT.

DNA of the CDR3: TGTGCCAGCAGCTTTCTAGCTAGCGGGGGGGCACGGACCCAGTACTTC. Its translation: CASSFLASGGARTQYF. The chain is built from TRBV5-6 and TRBJ2-5; 12 positions agree with TRBD2. Unmatched junction bases numbered 9, after V lost 2 bases and J lost 7 bases. The germline CDR1 and CDR2 sequences are SGHDT and YYEEEE. The CDR3 contains 16 residues.

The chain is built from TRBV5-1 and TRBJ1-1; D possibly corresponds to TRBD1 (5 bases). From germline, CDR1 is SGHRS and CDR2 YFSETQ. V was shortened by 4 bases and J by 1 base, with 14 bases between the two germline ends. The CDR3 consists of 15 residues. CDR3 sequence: CASSPGAAQNTEAFF. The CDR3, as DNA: TGCGCCAGCAGCCCTGGGGCAGCGCAGAACACTGAAGCTTTCTTT.

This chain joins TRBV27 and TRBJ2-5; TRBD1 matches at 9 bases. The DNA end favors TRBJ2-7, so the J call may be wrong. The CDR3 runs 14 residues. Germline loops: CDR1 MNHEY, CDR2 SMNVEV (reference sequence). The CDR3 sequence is CASRRDRAGYEQYF. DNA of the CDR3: TGTGCCAGCAGGAGGGACAGGGCGGGCTACGAGCAGTACTTC.

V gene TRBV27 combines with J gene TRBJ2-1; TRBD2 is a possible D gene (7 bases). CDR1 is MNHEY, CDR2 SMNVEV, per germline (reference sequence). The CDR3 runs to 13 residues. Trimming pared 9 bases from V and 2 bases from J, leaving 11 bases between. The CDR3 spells CASGGGAYNEQFF. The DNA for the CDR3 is TGTGCCAGTGGGGGGGGCGCCTACAATGAGCAGTTCTTC.